This T cell receptor (beta chain) was captured in a study of blood T cell repertoires in COVID-19. Study background: COVID-19 samples collected from the United States, Italy and Spain covered acute and convalescent phases. PBMCs, B-cell-depleted T cells, or T cells provided the cDNA or gDNA that made up the material.

Per the original methods: It was from reference gene primer amplification that nucleated cell counts were estimated. Clones were read by immunoSEQ multiplex PCR, and TCRdb kept only the in-frame ones, dropping some. V and J calls and clone size are as listed in that table; D and trimming were resolved from the DNA. The sample gives 150,000 to 200,000 clones, around 77% of which show up once; 2.5% to 3.5% is in the top ten. Germline trimming cut 5 bases from V and 0 bases from J; bases unmatched to any gene: 6. Germline CDR1 reads SGHVS; CDR2 reads FQNEAQ. The length of the CDR3 is 15 residues. This sequence originates from a man between 65 and 85 years old with acute or convalescent COVID-19. The sequencing sample was made of peripheral blood. V usage is TRBV7-8 and J usage is TRBJ1-1, with TRBD1 identical over 7 bases. The CDR3 spells CASSPTGNMNTEAFF. The CDR3 DNA follows: TGTGCCAGCAGCCCGACAGGGAACATGAACACTGAAGCTTTCTTT.